The T cell receptor beta chain under discussion was sequenced for a study of blood T cell repertoires in COVID-19. Study background: Material from acute and convalescent COVID-19 was sourced from the United States, Italy and Spain.

Repertoires were generated with immunoSEQ multiplex PCR, while TCRdb's copy carries only in-frame clones and drops some. The profile shows 30,000 to 40,000 clones, 85% of them singletons. Germline lookup yields CDR1 SQVTM and CDR2 ANQGSEA. The junction had 9 bases not matched to a gene; V was cut back by 4 bases and J by 3 bases. CDR3 length: 15 residues. Specimen: peripheral blood. This TCR came from a woman in her fifties or sixties with active COVID-19. The chain couples TRBV29-1 to TRBJ2-3; TRBD2 aligns across 8 bases. Here the CDR3 DNA reads TGCAGCGTTGTTCCCTTCCGGGAGGGGACAGATACGCAGTATTTT. Encoded protein: CSVVPFREGTDTQYF.